Included here is one T cell receptor beta chain sequence, with context. This entry comes from a study of blood T cell repertoires in COVID-19. The table came from immunoSEQ multiplex PCR; TCRdb's copy has only in-frame clones and leaves some out. The sample includes 250,000 or so clones, 80% to 90% seen only once; the top ten take approximately 6.6%. The CDR3 consists of 13 residues. Germline values: CDR1 SGHNT, CDR2 YYREEE (reference sequence). V lost 0 bases to trimming and J lost 4 bases, with 5 bases between them. This sequence joins TRBV5-4 and TRBJ1-5; D unresolved. Material for sequencing was PBMCs or T cells enriched from blood (not recorded which). The TCR sequence derives from a woman aged 45-60 years who had been exposed to COVID-19. In DNA form, the CDR3 reads TGTGCCAGCAGCTTGGGAGAGAATCAGCCCCAGCATTTT. This encodes CASSLGENQPQHF.